This T cell receptor (beta chain) was sequenced for a study of molecular identifiers for immune sequencing clone quantification. Whole-study results and caveats: Should identical TCR molecules share a barcode, the sizes of highly expanded clones could be underestimated. Clones with over 20 RNA copies captured over 98% of effector molecules but under 1% of naive ones.

Each CDR3 protein gets one entry after TCRdb re-called the PCR reads with MiXCR. The sample holds under 800,000 distinct CDR3 sequences, roughly 27% seen once. As regards this clonotype: The target antigen is unknown. A much larger clone is a single base away; this may be a read error.

This CDR3 has 15 residues. V shed 4 bases and J 5 bases; nucleotides not matched to a gene: 9. The germline V gene encodes CDR1 SEHNR and CDR2 FQNEAQ (reference sequence). Libraries of naive CD8 T cells were made from roughly 20,000 to 1,000,000 sorted cells. They used 10%, 30% or 50% RNA. Isolation of naive CD8 T cells was achieved by sorting on a CD8+CD4-CCR7+CD45RA+ phenotype. The source of this sequence is a human donor in good health. Some libraries in this study had Jurkat cell RNA spiked in. This rearrangement joins TRBV7-9 to TRBJ2-3; 7 bases are a match to TRBD1. The sequencing sample was made of naive CD8+ T cells from blood, with Jurkat cell RNA spiked in. Subset in this sample: FACS-sorted CD8+CD4-CCR7+CD45RA+ naive T cells. The CDR3: CASSSAGTGEDTQYF. Here the CDR3 DNA reads TGTGCCAGCAGCTCAGCCGGCACAGGGGAAGATACGCAGTATTTT.